Presented here are 28 T cell receptor beta chains from one specimen sequenced in a study of shared clonotypes between healthy human individuals. Data came from immunoSEQ multiplex PCR; TCRdb stores just in-frame clones and leaves some out. The sample carries about 470,000 clones, around 79% recorded once. Material for sequencing was PBMCs. The source is a woman between 40 and 50 years old in good health. Some clones in this sample may be carry-over from other donors' samples.

In this sample, this clone turned up a few times. The chain carries TRBV28 and TRBJ2-6; 7 bases are shared with TRBD1. CDR1 and CDR2 (germline): MDHEN, SYDVKM. CDR3 length equals 16 residues. With V trimmed by 3 bases and J by 0 bases, 2 bases remained unmatched. CDR3 residues: CASSLGQFSGANVLTF. The CDR3 nucleotides read TGTGCCAGCAGTTTGGGACAGTTCTCTGGGGCCAACGTCCTGACTTTC.

The CDR3 bases are TGTGCCACCAGCAGAGTTGGGAGTCACAATGAGCAGTTCTTC. Translating it yields CATSRVGSHNEQFF. The rearrangement links TRBV15 to TRBJ2-1, with D possibly TRBD2 on 5 matching bases. This CDR3 contains 14 residues. Germline V CDR1 and CDR2: LNHNV, YYDKDF (reference sequence). With 1 base removed from V and 5 bases from J, the gap between germline ends came to 9 bases.

This chain joins TRBV7-9 and TRBJ2-6, with D unresolved. Trimming stripped 11 bases from V and 3 bases from J, with 17 bases between. Germline assignment: CDR1 SEHNR and CDR2 FQNEAQ (reference sequence). The CDR3 consists of 15 residues. CDR3 DNA: TGTGCCGGAGTCGGACGGCGCATTGGGGCCAACGTCCTGACTTTC. This translates into CAGVGRRIGANVLTF.

This clone was seen a handful of times. The CDR3 nucleotides are TGCGCCAGCAGTGGAGGGGACGGCACTGAAGCTTTCTTT. Its protein is CASSGGDGTEAFF. The chain has TRBV10-2 and TRBJ1-1, with D possibly being TRBD1 (5 bases). Trimming took off 4 bases at V and 4 bases at J, with 10 bases between the two ends. Germline V gene data show CDR1 as WSHSY and CDR2 as SAAADI. The CDR3 is made up of 13 amino acids.

The rearrangement uses TRBV6-4 and TRBJ2-3; D not resolved. Trimming shortened V by 1 base and J by 0 bases, and 8 bases separated the two germline ends. Germline V gene data show CDR1 as MRHNA and CDR2 as SNTAGT. The CDR3 is 15 residues long. The CDR3 nucleotides read TGTGCCAGCAGTGACTTTTATGGAAGCACAGATACGCAGTATTTT. Translation: CASSDFYGSTDTQYF.

V and J are TRBV5-4 and TRBJ1-1; D is unclear. The germline CDR1 and CDR2 sequences are SGHNT and YYREEE (reference sequence). V was clipped by 0 bases and J by 6 bases, with 15 bases between them. The CDR3 extends over 15 amino acids. This CDR3 reads CASSLAFGGQSEAFF. The CDR3 region has the DNA TGTGCCAGCAGCTTGGCCTTTGGTGGCCAATCTGAAGCTTTCTTT.

V gene TRBV7-9 combines with J gene TRBJ2-6; D gene unclear. Trimming took off 0 bases at V and 12 bases at J, with 6 bases between the two ends. CDR1 and CDR2 (germline): SEHNR, FQNEAQ (reference sequence). The CDR3 loop spans 12 amino acids. CDR3 loop: CASSLALGVLTF. CDR3 bases: TGTGCCAGCAGCTTAGCACTCGGCGTCCTGACTTTC.

The rearrangement links TRBV10-3 to TRBJ2-1; D possibly matches TRBD1 or TRBD2 (5 bases each). CDR1 and CDR2 (germline): ENHRY, SYGVKD. V lost 6 bases to trimming and J lost 1 base, with 13 bases between them. This CDR3 has 15 amino acids. The chain's CDR3 is CAIRAGTDSYNEQFF. In nucleotides, the CDR3 is TGTGCCATCAGAGCCGGGACGGATTCCTACAATGAGCAGTTCTTC.

In this sample, this clone turned up a few times. J is TRBJ2-2 and V is TRBV10-2, with TRBD1 matching over 8 bases. CDR1 is WSHSY and CDR2 is SAAADI in the germline V gene. The CDR3 is 15 amino acids. Trimming at V came to 5 bases and at J to 0 bases, leaving 2 bases not matched to a gene. This CDR3 is CASSPDRANTGELFF. The CDR3 DNA reads as TGCGCCAGCAGTCCGGACAGGGCGAACACCGGGGAGCTGTTTTTT.

CDR3 amino acids: CASSYQGARFTDTQYF. The CDR3 nucleotides read TGTGCCAGCAGTTATCAGGGGGCGCGATTTACAGATACGCAGTATTTT. The chain combines TRBV5-4 with TRBJ2-3; TRBD1 aligns across 8 bases. CDR3 length: 16 amino acids. Looked up from germline, CDR1 is SGHNT and CDR2 is YYREEE (reference sequence). J gave up 3 bases and V 5 bases, and 11 bases lay outside the gene matches.

V gene TRBV7-6 combines with J gene TRBJ2-1; D might be TRBD2 (6 bases). Looked up from germline, CDR1 is SGHVS and CDR2 is FNYEAQ. Trimming left V 3 bases short and J 0 bases short, with 15 bases between. The CDR3 totals 17 residues. The CDR3 sequence is CASSFEPGARSYNEQFF. The DNA of the CDR3 is TGTGCCAGCAGCTTTGAGCCGGGAGCCCGCTCCTACAATGAGCAGTTCTTC.

A few counts support this clone. This rearrangement joins TRBV5-6 to TRBJ2-1; 9 bases match TRBD2. After removal of 0 bases from V and 0 bases from J, the junction contained 4 bases not matched to a gene. Germline V gives CDR1 SGHDT, CDR2 YYEEEE. The CDR3 has 17 residues. The CDR3: CASSLGLAGISYNEQFF. For the CDR3, the DNA is TGTGCCAGCAGCTTGGGTCTAGCGGGGATCTCCTACAATGAGCAGTTCTTC.

This clone came up a few times. This chain joins TRBV27 and TRBJ2-3; no clear D. Trimming removed 8 bases at V and 4 bases at J, with 10 bases between. Germline loops: CDR1 MNHEY, CDR2 SMNVEV (reference sequence). The CDR3 is made up of 12 amino acids. This CDR3 is CASRTVPDTQYF. Written as DNA, the CDR3 is TGTGCCAGCCGTACCGTCCCAGATACGCAGTATTTT.

In its sample, this clone was seen once. The chain carries TRBV10-2 and TRBJ1-1; D unresolved. CDR1 and CDR2 (germline): WSHSY, SAAADI. The CDR3 loop spans 15 amino acids. V gave up 3 bases and J gave up 6 bases, with 17 bases separating them. CDR3 loop: CASSEGSGVGAEAFF. DNA of the CDR3: TGCGCCAGCAGTGAAGGGTCCGGGGTAGGAGCTGAAGCTTTCTTT.

The V and J genes are TRBV29-1 and TRBJ2-3; 14 nucleotides match TRBD2. The V gene's germline CDR1 is SQVTM and CDR2 ANQGSEA. Unmatched junction bases numbered 12, after V lost 5 bases and J lost 2 bases. The CDR3 is 18 amino acids. CDR3 sequence (DNA): TGCAGCGTTCGGACTAGCGGGAGGCCAGAATTTTCCACAGATACGCAGTATTTT. It translates to CSVRTSGRPEFSTDTQYF.

V gene TRBV7-8 combines with J gene TRBJ2-3; TRBD1 matches 9 bases. The V and J ends lost 5 bases and 2 bases, in that order; junction bases with no gene match: 8. CDR1 is SGHVS and CDR2 is FQNEAQ in the germline V gene. The CDR3 loop spans 16 amino acids. The CDR3 loop is CASSPGTGSSTDTQYF. In DNA, the CDR3 is TGTGCCAGCAGCCCAGGGACAGGGTCATCCACAGATACGCAGTATTTT.

This clone was recorded many times. The CDR3 protein is CASSYSRTGATEAFF. The CDR3, as DNA: TGCGCCAGCAGCTACTCCCGGACAGGGGCTACTGAAGCTTTCTTT. The chain carries TRBV5-1 and TRBJ1-1; 9 bases are a match to TRBD1. In germline, CDR1 is SGHRS, CDR2 YFSETQ. This CDR3 contains 15 residues. J gave up 5 bases and V 3 bases, and 8 bases lay outside the gene matches.

The chain links TRBV5-1 to TRBJ2-1; 7 nucleotides line up with TRBD2. Germline loops: CDR1 SGHRS, CDR2 YFSETQ. The V and J ends lost 4 bases and 6 bases, in that order; junction bases with no gene match: 10. This CDR3 contains 15 residues. CDR3 DNA: TGCGCCAGCAGCATAACTAGCGTTGGTGGCAATGAGCAGTTCTTC. Translation: CASSITSVGGNEQFF.

The chain combines TRBV18 with TRBJ2-3, with D maybe TRBD1 (6 bases). The CDR3 is 16 amino acids. In germline, CDR1 is KGHSH, CDR2 LQKENI. V was clipped by 5 bases and J by 0 bases, with 15 bases between them. CDR3 DNA: TGTGCCAGCTCATCCGGCACCCAGGGGAGCACAGATACGCAGTATTTT. It translates to CASSSGTQGSTDTQYF. Filled out from reference TRBV18 and TRBJ2-3, the complete variable domain reads NAGVMQNPRHLVRRRGQEARLRCSPMKGHSHVYWYRQLPEEGLKFMVYLQKENIIDESGMPKERFSAEFPKEGPSILRIQQVVRGDSAAYFCASSSGTQGSTDTQYFGPGTRLTVL.

This chain uses TRBV30 with TRBJ1-5; weak D call: TRBD1 (5 bases). Trimming cost V 0 bases and J 6 bases, with 9 bases left between them. CDR1 GTSNPN and CDR2 SVGIG come from the germline V gene (reference sequence). The CDR3 length is 13 residues. CDR3: CAWSVQDGQPQHF. The DNA of the CDR3 is TGTGCCTGGAGTGTACAGGACGGTCAGCCCCAGCATTTT.

DNA for the CDR3: TGTGCCAGCAGCTTAGGGACTAGCGCTAACAATGAGCAGTTCTTC. Its protein is CASSLGTSANNEQFF. The genes are TRBV7-2 and TRBJ2-1, with 9 bases matching TRBD2. Germline CDR1 SGHTA, CDR2 FQGNSA. The CDR3 runs 15 residues. Losses at the gene ends were 1 base for V and 5 bases for J; bases not matched to a gene: 3.

This clone was detected a few times. The J gene is TRBJ2-7, the V gene TRBV28, with no clear D. The length of the CDR3 is 11 residues. Trimming shortened V by 7 bases and J by 6 bases, and 10 bases separated the two germline ends. The germline gives CDR1 MDHEN, CDR2 SYDVKM. CDR3 DNA sequence: TGTGCCAGCAATGGGTGGGGCGAGCAGTACTTC. Translation: CASNGWGEQYF.

This chain links TRBV11-3 with TRBJ2-3, with 10 bases fitting TRBD2. This CDR3 is 15 amino acids long. Germline V CDR1 and CDR2: SGHNT, YENEEA. V was pared by 4 bases and J by 1 base, with 2 bases of the junction left unmatched. CDR3 protein: CASSSLAGGTDTQYF. The CDR3 bases are TGTGCCAGCAGCTCGCTAGCGGGAGGCACAGATACGCAGTATTTT.

The CDR3 is CASMFGGGGQPQHF. The CDR3 DNA follows: TGTGCCAGTATGTTCGGCGGGGGAGGTCAGCCCCAGCATTTT. The gene calls are TRBV19 and TRBJ1-5; maybe TRBD1 (5 bases). Germline V CDR1 and CDR2: LNHDA, SQIVND (reference sequence). Trimming shortened V by 7 bases and J by 6 bases, and 16 bases separated the two germline ends. The CDR3 spans 14 residues.

This chain joins TRBV4-2 and TRBJ2-1; D call uncertain. The CDR3 is made up of 14 amino acids. Germline lookup yields CDR1 LGHNA and CDR2 YNFKEQ. Trimming shortened V by 4 bases and J by 9 bases, and 16 bases separated the two germline ends. CDR3 residues: CASSPSPTYSEQFF. CDR3 in DNA: TGTGCCAGCAGCCCTTCTCCGACATATTCTGAGCAGTTCTTC.

The sample holds a few counts of this clone. V and J are TRBV7-9 and TRBJ2-2; 7 bases agree with TRBD1. CDR1 and CDR2 (germline): SEHNR, FQNEAQ (reference sequence). V lost 5 bases to trimming and J lost 0 bases; unmatched junction nucleotides: 9. The CDR3 has 17 residues. CDR3 bases: TGTGCCAGCAGCCAATCACGGGACAGTGCGAACACCGGGGAGCTGTTTTTT. This sequence encodes CASSQSRDSANTGELFF.

The chain couples TRBV5-4 to TRBJ2-2; 10 positions match TRBD1. This CDR3 contains 19 residues. The V gene's germline CDR1 is SGHNT and CDR2 YYREEE (reference sequence). The V segment lost 1 base and the J segment 0 bases; nucleotides outside the gene matches: 9. As DNA, the CDR3 is TGTGCCAGCAGCTTGCGACAGGGGGCCTTATACGCGAACACCGGGGAGCTGTTTTTT. Translating it yields CASSLRQGALYANTGELFF.

This chain links TRBV7-7 with TRBJ2-1; D possibly corresponds to TRBD2 (6 bases). Germline V gene sequence: CDR1 SSHAT, CDR2 FNYEAQ (reference sequence). V was pared by 5 bases and J by 6 bases, with 11 bases between. The CDR3 runs to 13 residues. The DNA of the CDR3 is TGTGCCAGCAGCGGGGTGGGAGGCAATGAGCAGTTCTTC. Translated: CASSGVGGNEQFF.